This T cell receptor (beta chain) is from a study of T cell responses to AZD1222 COVID-19 vaccine (dated by TCRdb to the early 2020s). In terms of the full investigation: Because spike-specific TCR depth and breadth did not differ between the two schedules, AZD1222 recipients who got a second dose at roughly 4 weeks were pooled with those who got a second dose at roughly 12 weeks. A total of approximately 240 trial participants underwent TCR sequencing, of whom about 200 had received two doses of AZD1222 and roughly 26 had received two doses of the MenACWY control vaccine. Trial participants were enrolled by age into subgroups of 18-55, 56-69 and 70-plus years, and about 150, 27 and 61 TCR-sequenced participants, respectively, were included in these subgroups.

The CDR3 regions of human TCRbeta chains were analyzed by immunosequencing. From the authors' description of their analysis: TCRs in the repertoires were compared against a reference library of SARS-CoV-2-specific TCRs that had been generated with the MIRA antigen-specificity platform. Breadth was defined as the fraction of unique TCRs that were SARS-CoV-2-associated, and depth was defined as the fraction of total T cells that were SARS-CoV-2-associated. Using the MIRA data, every spike-specific TCR was mapped to the spike region that the TCR reacted to and assigned to either a CD4 or a CD8 class. Log10-transformed breadth and depth values were compared by one-way ANOVA with Sidak's multiple comparisons tests. TCRdb carries this immuneACCESS record with in-frame sequences only. Its versions omit some clonotypes, under half of them owing to an unresolved V gene in the studies checked, with the rest unexplained. V and J calls and clone size are those listed in that table; D and trimming were worked out from the DNA. The sample table records 100,000 to 150,000 clones; 89% of these occur just once. The top ten clones comprise 1.5% to 1.8% of the sample.

This sample's time point label indicates: baseline before first vaccination. Samples from vaccinated people were obtained from the UK trials COV001 and COV002, which included a single-blind randomized controlled phase 2/3 trial of AZD1222 (ChAdOx1 nCoV-19) in healthy adults. For TCRbeta chain sequencing, PBMC samples were collected from trial participants at day 0 and at day 28 after the second dose. In the germline V gene (reference sequence), CDR1 corresponds to MNHEY and CDR2 to SMNVEV. CDR3 length: 14 amino acids, cysteine to phenylalanine. Only CDR3 DNA remains: 42 bases, in frame from the first base. V is pared back by 5 bases and J by 1 base, with 12 bases lying between the germline termini. Here is what the overall study found, with its caveats: Conclusions about previously exposed vaccinees were limited because only a handful of AZD1222 recipients were SARS-CoV-2 seropositive at baseline. Because no samples from the day 14 peak response were available, repertoires could be characterized only after the peak T cell response. The 56-69-year group was small, and its depth increase did not reach significance, likely because of low power. Nearly half of unique spike-specific TCRs reportedly recognized epitopes outside regions mutated in the B.1.351 and B.1.1.7 variants. The vaccine-associated CD4 TCRs covered the entire spike protein, and the dominant responses fell in regions 160-218 and 743-854. Most participants were white British and females outnumbered males, and the authors suggested that clonal diversity may have been underestimated. After two AZD1222 doses, both the breadth and the depth of spike-specific TCRs were significantly higher than at day 0 and than in MenACWY recipients.

Comments on this clone: This receptor's antigen is unknown. No much larger clone is present one base from it, and per-base qualities are unavailable.

The sequence derives from an adult in good health. This sample comprised peripheral blood, obtained on day 0 of AZD1222 vaccination. The rearrangement joined TRBV27 to TRBJ2-7; TRBD2 might be the D gene, on 6 matching bases. The bases are TGTGCCAGCAGTCTTACCGGGACTTCCTACGAGCAGTACTTC. Translated, it reads CASSLTGTSYEQYF.